The 15 T cell receptor beta chains presented below share a single source sample, sequenced in a study of CD8 T cells in ankylosing spondylitis. TCRdb processed the 5' RACE reads anew with MiXCR; each CDR3 protein has one entry. The sample comprises 200,000 to 300,000 distinct CDR3 sequences, over 8.5% of which are singletons, and 6% to 8.5% rests with the top ten. Sequenced input: blood, either unsorted or a sorted T cell fraction (not recorded which). All receptors derive from a male donor with ankylosing spondylitis or in good health (not recorded which).

This clonotype has at least ten counts. The gene calls are TRBV12-3 or TRBV12-4 and TRBJ1-3; 10 positions agree with TRBD1. The CDR3 runs 19 residues. Germline trimming cut 5 bases from V and 3 bases from J; bases unmatched to any gene: 16. The CDR3 sequence is CASSLSPGTGEGDGNTIYF. The CDR3 nucleotides are TGTGCCAGCAGTCTATCCCCCGGGACAGGGGAAGGAGATGGAAACACCATATATTTT.

This clonotype was seen a handful of times. The chain combines TRBV7-8 with TRBJ2-5; perhaps D is TRBD1 or TRBD2 (6 bases each). The germline V gene has CDR1 SGHVS and CDR2 FQNEAQ. The germline V and J ends were trimmed by 10 bases and 6 bases, with 12 bases remaining between them. This CDR3 is 11 amino acids long. CDR3 region: CATKGGKTQYF. DNA of the CDR3: TGTGCCACCAAAGGGGGGAAGACCCAGTACTTC.

In its sample, this clonotype was seen many times. This rearrangement joins TRBV20-1 to TRBJ2-3; unclear D gene. Germline values: CDR1 DFQATT, CDR2 SNEGSKA (reference sequence). The CDR3 contains 11 residues. V was cut by 3 bases and J by 11 bases, with 12 bases left in between. CDR3 in amino acids: CSARSDLQQYF. Here the CDR3 DNA reads TGCAGTGCTAGGTCAGATCTTCAGCAGTATTTT.

This clonotype was observed a few times. The rearrangement joins TRBV6-5 to TRBJ2-2, with 7 bases fitting TRBD1. The CDR3 consists of 16 residues. The germline gives CDR1 MNHEY, CDR2 SVGAGI. The V and J ends lost 0 bases and 5 bases, in that order; junction bases with no gene match: 6. CDR3 coding DNA: TGTGCCAGCAGTTACTCATGGGCAGGGGGAACCGGGGAGCTGTTTTTT. Protein: CASSYSWAGGTGELFF.

This clonotype was counted ten times or more. The V gene is TRBV10-2, the J gene TRBJ2-7, with D perhaps TRBD1 or TRBD2 (5 bases each). The germline V gene encodes CDR1 WSHSY and CDR2 SAAADI. V gave up 6 bases and J gave up 3 bases, with 12 bases separating them. The length of the CDR3 is 13 residues. Written as DNA, the CDR3 is TGCGCCAGCAGATCCGGGACCCACTACGAGCAGTACTTC. Its protein is CASRSGTHYEQYF.

This clonotype was found many times. V is TRBV6-1 and J is TRBJ2-3; possibly TRBD1 or TRBD2 for D (6 bases each). This CDR3 region has 15 residues. The germline gives CDR1 MNHNS, CDR2 SASEGT. Trimming stripped 6 bases from V and 2 bases from J, with 15 bases between. The CDR3 spells CASSPSGDITDTQYF. The CDR3, as DNA: TGTGCCAGCAGCCCCTCGGGGGACATCACAGATACGCAGTATTTT.

This clonotype has a count of ten or more. The chain is built from TRBV20-1 and TRBJ2-5, with TRBD2 identical over 10 bases. The ends lost 2 bases at V and 1 base at J; junction bases unmatched: 4. Per germline, CDR1 DFQATT and CDR2 SNEGSKA (reference sequence). The CDR3 spans 15 residues. Here the CDR3 reads CSARRLAGAQETQYF. The CDR3 DNA is TGCAGTGCTAGACGGCTAGCGGGAGCCCAAGAGACCCAGTACTTC.

This clonotype was seen at least ten times. The genes are TRBV6-1 and TRBJ2-5; 10 nucleotides match TRBD1. After removal of 5 bases from V and 2 bases from J, the junction contained 5 bases not matched to a gene. The V gene's germline CDR1 is MNHNS and CDR2 SASEGT. The CDR3 is 15 residues long. The CDR3 region is CASSPGTGVQETQYF. DNA for the CDR3: TGTGCCAGCAGTCCCGGGACAGGGGTACAAGAGACCCAGTACTTC.

This clonotype was found many times. The chain links TRBV25-1 to TRBJ2-1, with a weak D call TRBD1 (6 bases). The V gene lost 3 bases and the J gene lost 0 bases, with 15 bases spanning the gap. Germline CDR1 and CDR2: MGHDK and SYGVNS. The CDR3 has 17 amino acids. The CDR3 nucleotides read TGTGCCAGCAGTGAGAGGGGACACCGGGGCTCCTACAATGAGCAGTTCTTC. It encodes CASSERGHRGSYNEQFF.

The CDR3 loop reads CASSFQDGTQYF. In nucleotides, the CDR3 is TGTGCCAGCAGCTTTCAAGACGGTACGCAGTATTTT. V gene TRBV7-9 combines with J gene TRBJ2-3; D gene unclear. Germline lookup yields CDR1 SEHNR and CDR2 FQNEAQ (reference sequence). The CDR3 sequence is 12 residues long. V lost 3 bases to trimming and J lost 8 bases, with 9 bases between them.

This clonotype has a handful of counts. CDR3 in amino acids: CASSRQASGEQYF. CDR3 nucleotides: TGTGCCAGCAGCCGACAAGCTAGCGGCGAGCAGTACTTC. The V and J genes are TRBV3-1 and TRBJ2-7; 7 bases map to TRBD2. Trimming removed 4 bases from V and 6 bases from J; junction bases left unmatched: 6. Germline values: CDR1 LGHDT, CDR2 YNNKEL (reference sequence). This CDR3 has 13 residues.

Only a few counts were recorded for this clonotype. The V call is TRBV10-2, the J call TRBJ2-5; D is ambiguous. The CDR3 spans 12 residues. Germline V gene data show CDR1 as WSHSY and CDR2 as SAAADI. Between the trimmed V and J ends, which lost 1 base and 5 bases, there was a span of 5 bases. The CDR3, as DNA: TGCGCCAGCAGTGAGTTCGGGGAGACCCAGTACTTC. It specifies CASSEFGETQYF.

The rearrangement links TRBV6-5 to TRBJ2-5, with TRBD2 identical over 14 bases. Germline lookup yields CDR1 MNHEY and CDR2 SVGAGI. This CDR3 region has 18 residues. J gave up 4 bases and V 4 bases, and 11 bases lay outside the gene matches. Written as DNA, the CDR3 is TGTGCCAGCAGTTGGACAGGGGGGACTAGCGGGAGCGGAGAGACCCAGTACTTC. Translating gives CASSWTGGTSGSGETQYF.

This clonotype occurred many times. The J gene is TRBJ2-3, the V gene TRBV6-1, with TRBD1 identical over 8 bases. Trimming removed 6 bases from V and 2 bases from J; junction bases left unmatched: 4. The CDR3 runs 14 residues. Germline V gives CDR1 MNHNS, CDR2 SASEGT. DNA of the CDR3: TGTGCCAGCAGGGACAGGGAACACACAGATACGCAGTATTTT. Protein product: CASRDREHTDTQYF.

This chain uses TRBV5-5 with TRBJ1-2; a weak D match, TRBD1 (5 bases). V was cut by 4 bases and J by 4 bases, with 17 bases left in between. The germline V gene has CDR1 SGHKS and CDR2 YYEKEE (reference sequence). This CDR3 is 15 amino acids long. The CDR3 DNA reads TGTGCCAGCAGCGGGGACGCCGGCGTGGGCTATGGCTACACCTTC. It encodes CASSGDAGVGYGYTF.